This TCR beta chain emerged from a study of graft-versus-host responses after intestinal transplantation (dated by TCRdb to the early 2020s). The study in broad terms: The transplants that recipients received were multivisceral, liver-intestinal, or isolated intestinal. After intestinal transplantation, graft-versus-host and host-versus-graft alloreactive T cell clones were followed in the graft, circulation and bone marrow using bulk TCR-beta CDR3 sequencing. A cohort of 24 intestinal transplant recipients, including one retransplant, was enrolled, and a few patients lacking pretransplant specimens were excluded. Alloreactive clones were identified by sequencing pre-transplant mixed lymphocyte reaction products and comparing these products with unstimulated pre-transplant donor and recipient T cells. A peak of at least 4% donor T cells among recipient peripheral blood mononuclear cells was the definition used for donor T cell macrochimerism. Samples from three later patients were sequenced in-house on an Illumina MiSeq with MiXCR processing rather than by the commercial service. Every recipient was given anti-thymocyte globulin induction, followed by roughly 3 years of maintenance tacrolimus and steroids.

Concerning this clone itself: Its antigen is still unknown. No clone much larger than this one lies a single base away; base qualities are absent.

In the first month after transplant, blood samples were collected up to 4 times, and after that at least monthly when available. The protocol used for the library was the immunoSEQ multiplex PCR assay. For most patients, high-throughput TCR-beta CDR3 sequencing of genomic DNA was performed by Adaptive Biotechnologies. Per the authors' processing: Adaptive's ImmunoSEQ software supplied the TCR sequencing data for 15 to 20 patients, while MiXCR and VDJtools were used to process three other patients. Because the origin of CDR3 nucleotide sequences shared between donor and recipient could not be assigned, those sequences were removed. At least 2-fold expansion over unstimulated cells and a minimum CFSE-low frequency of 0.002% (template counts) or 0.001% (read counts) were required for clones to be classified as alloreactive. Clones were considered mappable if detected in sequenced pre-transplant spleen, lymph node, or MLR CFSE-low populations of the donor or recipient. Cumulative frequency of alloreactive clones was calculated as a percentage of all sequences weighted by copy number. In TCRdb, the immuneACCESS table is reduced to in-frame sequences with V and J assigned. These tables do not hold every clone; where another copy was compared, an unresolved V gene accounts for under half, and the others remain unexplained. V and J calls and clone size are given by that table; D and trimming were obtained from the DNA. The sample has about 39,000 clones on record, about 92% of them singletons. About 4% of the sample is taken by the ten largest.

Study-level results and caveats: In patients with donor T cell macrochimerism, the allografts had high GvH to HvG T cell clonal ratios. GvH clones were detected in recipient bone marrow, and some appeared earlier in ileal mucosa or blood, consistent with an intestinal mucosal origin. Conclusions were limited by the relatively low number and heterogeneity of intestinal transplant patients. Early after transplant, peak levels of circulating GvH clones were found to be associated with declines in HvG clones.

The clonotype originates from a human patient who received an intestinal transplant, so some T cells may come from the graft donor. Here the sequenced sample was PBMCs, taken 734 days after intestinal transplantation.

The CDR3 reads as follows: CASSHQLGTVYEAFF. The DNA sequence reads TGTGCCAGCAGTCACCAGCTCGGGACAGTCTATGAAGCTTTCTTT. The sequence is built from TRBV6-6 and TRBJ1-1, with 7 middle bases fitting TRBD1. As encoded in the germline V gene (reference sequence), CDR1 is MNHNY while CDR2 is SVGAGI. Spanning cysteine to phenylalanine, the CDR3 consists of 15 amino acids. Kept here is only the CDR3 DNA, which spans 45 bases and is read in frame from base 1. For this chain, trimming is 5 bases at the V end and 7 bases at the J end, and the number of junction bases without a gene match is 13.